The sequence of this TCR beta chain was determined in a study of shared clonotypes between healthy human individuals. V lost 0 bases and J 2 bases, leaving 9 bases between the germline ends. CDR1 and CDR2 from the germline V gene are MNHEY and SMNVEV (reference sequence). The length of the CDR3 is 15 residues. This table comes from immunoSEQ multiplex PCR, and its TCRdb copy is limited to in-frame clones, with some not included. The data show 2,500,000 or so clones, with 90% to 95% seen just once and approximately 0.36% held by the top ten. Concerning this clone itself: Other DNA sequences of this sample code for an identical CDR3.

The sequencing input was naive CD4+ T cells from PBMCs. Noted subset: CD45RA+ positively selected. The chain uses TRBV27 and TRBJ2-3, with D possibly TRBD2 on 6 matching bases. This TCR derives from a man in his late teens or twenties in good health. Some clones in this sample may be carry-over from other donors' samples. The CDR3 sequence is CASSLSGGITDTQYF. In nucleotides, the CDR3 is TGTGCCAGCAGTTTATCCGGCGGGATCACAGATACGCAGTATTTT.